Sequencing of this T cell receptor (beta chain) was carried out in a study of Ad26.COV2.S vaccination and SARS-CoV-2 variants. TCRdb's copy holds only in-frame clones and misses some; the assay was immunoSEQ multiplex PCR. The sample contains roughly 380,000 clones, around 90% of which appear only once. Documented treatment: around 19 received Ad26.COV2.S at low or high dose, single or two shots; several received placebo; per-sample allocation not given. Day 63 following the first vaccine or placebo injection was when the samples were taken. CDR3 size: 15 residues. Germline V lookup: CDR1 SGDLS, CDR2 YYNGEE. The germline V and J ends were trimmed by 0 bases and 2 bases, with 11 bases remaining between them.

This chain joins TRBV9 and TRBJ2-5; D is possibly TRBD1 (6 bases). Sequences were derived from peripheral blood, sampled in a trial of Ad26.COV2.S vaccine versus placebo. The receptor comes from a person aged 18 to 65 who received the Ad26.COV2.S COVID-19 vaccine or a placebo. CDR3 bases: TGTGCCAGCAGCGTAGCTCCACAGGGTCAAGAGACCCAGTACTTC. This gives the protein CASSVAPQGQETQYF.